This T cell receptor (beta chain) was retrieved from a study of metastatic and nonmetastatic thyroid tumors. Study overall: Repertoires of blood and of tissue (tumor or nodule) from malignant and benign thyroid patients were compared.

In the original processing: It was from CDR3 differences across clinicopathological groups that a distant-metastasis classifier for papillary thyroid cancer was built. TCRdb re-called the PCR reads through MiXCR. The V and J calls here are based on TCRdb, not the publication. The repertoire holds about 93,000 clones, 9.5% to 15% seen once, with 11% in the top ten. General study findings and limits: In blood and tumor, TCR beta diversity was reportedly significantly higher in malignant thyroid tumors than in benign nodules.

CDR1 is KGHDR and CDR2 is SFDVKD in the germline V gene. Trimming pared 4 bases from V and 3 bases from J, leaving 6 bases between. The CDR3 length is 13 residues. This clone came up many times. What it binds is unknown. Prior to thyroid surgery, none of the patients had received any treatment. The rearrangement joins TRBV24-1 to TRBJ2-1; D is uncertain. The sequencing input was blood. The sequence came from a female donor with papillary thyroid cancer or a benign thyroid nodule (not recorded which). Some clones in this sample may be carry-over from other donors' samples. The CDR3 DNA sequence: TGTGCCACCAGTGAGAGTTACTACAATGAGCAGTTCTTC. This gives the protein CATSESYYNEQFF.